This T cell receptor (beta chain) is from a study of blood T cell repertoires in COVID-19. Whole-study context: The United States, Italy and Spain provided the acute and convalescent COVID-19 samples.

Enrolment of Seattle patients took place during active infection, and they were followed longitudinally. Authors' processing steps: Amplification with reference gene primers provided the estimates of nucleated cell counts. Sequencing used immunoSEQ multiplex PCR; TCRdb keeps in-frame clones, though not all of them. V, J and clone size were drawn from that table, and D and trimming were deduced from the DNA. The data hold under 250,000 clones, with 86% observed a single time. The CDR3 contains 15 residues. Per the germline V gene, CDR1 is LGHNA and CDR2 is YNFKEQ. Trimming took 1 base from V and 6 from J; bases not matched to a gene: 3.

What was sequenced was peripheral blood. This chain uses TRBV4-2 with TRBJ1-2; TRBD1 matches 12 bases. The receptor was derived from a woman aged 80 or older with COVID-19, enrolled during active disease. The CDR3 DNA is TGTGCCAGCAGCCAAGCCGGGACAGGGGGCGATGGCTACACCTTC. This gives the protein CASSQAGTGGDGYTF.